Listed below are T cell receptor beta chains from one sample, sequenced in a study of T cell responses to AZD1222 COVID-19 vaccine. Profiled with immunoSEQ multiplex PCR; TCRdb holds only in-frame clones, not every one. The repertoire table contains about 140,000 clones. The source material was peripheral blood. The receptor source for this set is an adult in good health. CDR3s include the opening cysteine and the closing phenylalanine or tryptophan. Fields, in order: D gene, J gene, V gene, CDR3 protein, CDR3 DNA. D genes are given only for firm matches.

.,TRBJ2-7,TRBV5-4,CASSFGTGAYEQYF,TGTGCCAGCAGCTTCGGGACCGGAGCCTACGAGCAGTACTTC
.,TRBJ2-7,TRBV12-3/TRBV12-4,CASAPDGSYEQYF,TGTGCCAGCGCTCCGGACGGTTCCTACGAGCAGTACTTC
.,TRBJ1-2,TRBV11-1,CASSLGTGSGYGYTF,TGTGCCAGCAGCTTAGGTACGGGGAGCGGCTATGGCTACACCTTC
.,TRBJ1-2,TRBV11-3,CASSLGGGNYGYTF,TGTGCCAGCAGCTTAGGTGGCGGTAACTATGGCTACACCTTC
TRBD1,TRBJ1-2,TRBV28,CASSFLPDRAPNYGYTF,TGTGCCAGCAGTTTCCTCCCCGACAGGGCCCCTAACTATGGCTACACCTTC
.,TRBJ2-6,TRBV7-2,CASSLPGANVLTF,TGTGCCAGCAGCTTACCTGGGGCCAACGTCCTGACTTTC
TRBD1,TRBJ2-2,TRBV30,CAGSRDRVNGELFF,TGTGCCGGTAGCCGGGACAGGGTCAACGGGGAGCTGTTTTTT
TRBD1,TRBJ1-4,TRBV5-6,CASSSAGTGAEKLFF,TGTGCCAGCAGCAGCGCCGGGACAGGGGCTGAAAAACTGTTTTTT
.,TRBJ1-2,TRBV7-9,CASSLTPANYGYTF,TGTGCCAGCAGCTTAACCCCAGCAAACTATGGCTACACCTTC
.,TRBJ1-3,TRBV4-1,CASSQEGTAGNTIYF,TGCGCCAGCAGCCAAGAAGGGACGGCTGGAAACACCATATATTTT
TRBD1,TRBJ2-3,TRBV7-3,CASSLVGQGAPDTQYF,TGTGCCAGCAGCCTAGTGGGGCAGGGGGCCCCAGATACGCAGTATTTT
TRBD1,TRBJ1-6,TRBV6-5,CASSYLPGTGNSPLHF,TGTGCCAGCAGCTACCTTCCCGGGACAGGCAATTCACCCCTCCACTTT
TRBD1,TRBJ2-3,TRBV15,CATSRGNRGFTDTQYF,TGTGCCACCAGCAGAGGAAACAGGGGTTTCACAGATACGCAGTATTTT
TRBD1,TRBJ2-5,TRBV5-1,CASSQGRGLQETQYF,TGCGCCAGCAGCCAGGGCAGGGGGCTACAAGAGACCCAGTACTTC
.,TRBJ1-1,TRBV9,CASSVSWASNTEAFF,TGTGCCAGCAGCGTAAGTTGGGCTTCGAACACTGAAGCTTTCTTT
.,TRBJ2-4,TRBV5-6,CASSLGGSLAKNIQYF,TGTGCCAGCAGCTTGGGGGGCTCCCTAGCCAAAAACATTCAGTACTTC
.,TRBJ2-3,TRBV14,CASSQVGGSTDTQYF,TGTGCCAGCAGCCAAGTGGGCGGAAGCACAGATACGCAGTATTTT
.,TRBJ1-6,TRBV12-3/TRBV12-4,CASSLSGNSPLHF,TGTGCCAGCAGTTTATCGGGCAATTCACCCCTCCACTTT
TRBD1,TRBJ1-5,TRBV2,CASTGQVNQPQHF,TGTGCCAGCACGGGACAGGTCAATCAGCCCCAGCATTTT
.,TRBJ2-2,TRBV29-1,CSVKPHYLDQSGTGELFF,TGCAGCGTTAAACCACACTACTTGGACCAGTCGGGCACCGGGGAGCTGTTTTTT
TRBD1,TRBJ1-4,TRBV24-1,CATSDSGQGAEKLFF,TGTGCCACCAGTGATTCGGGACAGGGGGCTGAAAAACTGTTTTTT
.,TRBJ2-7,TRBV10-3,CAISRGSSYEQYF,TGTGCCATCAGCCGGGGGAGCTCCTACGAGCAGTACTTC
.,TRBJ2-7,TRBV28,CASSLQGGNIRQYF,TGTGCCAGCAGTCTTCAGGGTGGTAATATCAGGCAGTACTTC
.,TRBJ1-2,TRBV5-4,CASSSRQSYGYTF,TGTGCCAGCAGCTCCAGACAATCTTATGGCTACACCTTC
.,TRBJ1-6,TRBV28,CASSPTPLLPLHF,TGTGCCAGCAGTCCCACCCCTTTACTACCCCTCCACTTT
.,TRBJ1-1,TRBV30,CAWRAGVTEAFF,TGTGCCTGGAGAGCAGGGGTGACTGAAGCTTTCTTT
TRBD1,TRBJ2-3,TRBV18,CASSPGTGGTDTQYF,TGTGCCAGCTCACCCGGGACAGGGGGCACAGATACGCAGTATTTT
.,TRBJ2-6,TRBV3-1/TRBV3-2,CASSQVGRGPSGANVLTF,TGTGCCAGCAGCCAAGTGGGCCGGGGGCCCTCTGGGGCCAACGTCCTGACTTTC
.,TRBJ2-7,TRBV28,CASTRETTSYEQYF,TGTGCCAGCACCCGAGAGACAACCTCCTACGAGCAGTACTTC
TRBD1,TRBJ2-1,TRBV6-1,CASSAPPTGGEYNEQFF,TGTGCCAGCAGTGCCCCCCCGACAGGGGGAGAGTACAATGAGCAGTTCTTC
.,TRBJ2-5,TRBV9,CASSARIAAGIETQYF,TGTGCCAGCAGCGCCCGGATAGCGGCGGGCATCGAGACCCAGTACTTC
TRBD2,TRBJ2-7,TRBV7-8,CASSSGLAGPETYEQYF,TGTGCCAGCAGCTCAGGACTAGCGGGGCCGGAGACCTACGAGCAGTACTTC
.,TRBJ2-5,TRBV25-1,CASSESGKETQYF,TGTGCCAGCAGTGAATCCGGGAAAGAGACCCAGTACTTC
.,TRBJ1-4,TRBV5-1,CASSKGPERGTNEKLFF,TGCGCCAGCAGCAAAGGGCCCGAAAGGGGTACTAATGAAAAACTGTTTTTT
.,TRBJ1-5,TRBV5-5,CASRPGRQPQHF,TGTGCCAGCAGACCAGGTAGGCAGCCCCAGCATTTT
TRBD1,TRBJ1-6,TRBV4-3,CASSQDRGKWTGSSPLHF,TGCGCCAGCAGCCAAGATAGGGGCAAGTGGACAGGGTCATCACCCCTCCACTTT
.,TRBJ2-5,TRBV28,CASRGGETQYF,TGTGCCAGCAGAGGCGGGGAGACCCAGTACTTC
.,TRBJ2-2,TRBV18,CASSPRGASNTGELFF,TGTGCCAGCTCACCACGGGGGGCCTCTAACACCGGGGAGCTGTTTTTT
.,TRBJ2-4,TRBV6-5,CASSYSTARAKNIQYF,TGTGCCAGCAGTTACTCGACAGCCAGGGCCAAAAACATTCAGTACTTC
.,TRBJ1-4,TRBV9,CASSVLGVTNEKLFF,TGTGCCAGCAGCGTACTAGGGGTCACTAATGAAAAACTGTTTTTT
.,TRBJ1-2,TRBV19,CASSIRDRTSDGYTF,TGTGCCAGTAGTATAAGAGACCGTACATCCGATGGCTACACCTTC
TRBD1,TRBJ1-5,TRBV6-6,CASSYSIGTGDQPQHF,TGTGCCAGCAGTTACTCGATAGGGACAGGGGACCAGCCCCAGCATTTT
.,TRBJ1-2,TRBV30,CAWSVTERYGYTF,TGTGCCTGGAGTGTAACAGAGAGATATGGCTACACCTTC
.,TRBJ1-1,TRBV5-1,CASSLITGGANTEAFF,TGCGCCAGCAGCTTGATCACAGGCGGAGCAAACACTGAAGCTTTCTTT
TRBD1,TRBJ2-1,TRBV7-9,CASSPRDRGYNEQFF,TGTGCCAGCAGCCCCCGGGACAGGGGCTACAATGAGCAGTTCTTC
.,TRBJ2-5,TRBV2,CASSEAGEWETQYF,TGTGCCAGCAGTGAAGCAGGAGAGTGGGAGACCCAGTACTTC
.,TRBJ2-5,TRBV5-1,CASSARGGTKETQYF,TGCGCCAGCAGCGCTAGGGGGGGCACCAAAGAGACCCAGTACTTC
TRBD1,TRBJ1-4,TRBV3-1/TRBV3-2,CASSQEWDRAHEKLFF,TGTGCCAGCAGCCAAGAATGGGACAGGGCGCATGAAAAACTGTTTTTT
.,TRBJ1-5,TRBV18,CASSPQQGSQPQHF,TGTGCCAGCTCACCTCAACAGGGCAGCCAGCCCCAGCATTTT
.,TRBJ1-2,TRBV7-4,CASRGPLEINYGYTF,TGTGCCAGCAGGGGGCCCCTAGAGATTAACTATGGCTACACCTTC
.,TRBJ1-4,TRBV5-1,CASSLAGTDEKLFF,TGCGCCAGCAGCTTGGCGGGTACTGATGAAAAACTGTTTTTT
.,TRBJ1-2,TRBV6-5,CASSYEAGGYTF,TGTGCCAGCAGTTACGAGGCGGGAGGCTACACCTTC
TRBD1,TRBJ1-2,TRBV13,CASSTAPGQRYGYTF,TGTGCCAGCAGCACCGCCCCGGGACAGCGATATGGCTACACCTTC